This T cell receptor beta chain was recovered during a study of regulatory T cells in long-lasting Graves disease. General observations from the study: Fewer public clonotypes were shared by new patients (966) than by persistent patients (about 3,000).

As for time point: newly diagnosed GD, antithyroid drugs for less than 3 months. PBMC-derived RNA was used for the TCR library. V lost 6 bases and J 5 bases, leaving 14 bases between the germline ends. Germline loops: CDR1 SNHLY, CDR2 FYNNEI. CDR3 length: 14 residues. Building of the TCR beta libraries involved iRepertoire HTBI primers and Arm-PCR of CDR3 regions. TCRdb processed the multiplex PCR reads anew with MiXCR; each CDR3 protein has one entry. The sample records about 220,000 distinct CDR3 sequences, approximately 18% being singletons. About this clonotype: Its antigen is as yet unknown.

This sample was shared with a second study, whose subject was T cells in Graves' hyperthyroidism and ophthalmopathy.

This receptor was identified in a woman aged 25-40 years with Graves disease. This chain uses TRBV2 with TRBJ2-1; the D is unclear. The sample in question was peripheral blood mononuclear cells (PBMCs), obtained at new diagnosis, from a patient treated with antithyroid drugs. CDR3 amino acids: CASSDSRLDNEQFF. The CDR3 nucleotides read TGTGCCAGCAGCGACTCTCGGCTCGACAATGAGCAGTTCTTC. Based on the CDR3 plus reference TRBV2 and TRBJ2-1, the full variable domain is EPEVTQTPSHQVTQMGQEVILRCVPISNHLYFYWYRQILGQKVEFLVSFYNNEISEKSEIFDDQFSVERPDGSNFTLKIRSTKLEDSAMYFCASSDSRLDNEQFFGPGTRLTVL.